Presented here are 3 T cell receptor beta chains from one specimen sequenced in a study of blood T cell repertoires in COVID-19. Profiled with immunoSEQ multiplex PCR; TCRdb holds only in-frame clones, not every one. The data show about 130,000 clones, approximately 90% seen once. Sequencing was performed on peripheral blood. These receptors were taken from a man between 50 and 59 years old with acute or convalescent COVID-19.

The rearrangement links TRBV28 to TRBJ1-3; perhaps TRBD1 as D (5 bases). The CDR3 spans 16 residues. The V end was cut by 5 bases, the J end by 0 bases, with 14 bases between. Germline CDR1 is MDHEN and CDR2 is SYDVKM. CDR3 sequence: CASSPGGGTSGNTIYF. The CDR3 nucleotides are TGTGCCAGCAGTCCGGGGGGGGGAACCTCTGGAAACACCATATATTTT. Full variable domain (rest looked up from reference TRBV28 and TRBJ1-3): DVKVTQSSRYLVKRTGEKVFLECVQDMDHENMFWYRQDPGLGLRLIYFSYDVKMKEKGDIPEGYSVSREKKERFSLILESASTNQTSMYLCASSPGGGTSGNTIYFGEGSWLTVV.

The chain links TRBV7-9 to TRBJ1-1; D ambiguous. The CDR3 covers 13 residues. V lost 1 base and J lost 5, with 8 bases in between. Germline V gene data show CDR1 as SEHNR and CDR2 as FQNEAQ (reference sequence). The CDR3 protein is CASSLVAGTEAFF. CDR3 nucleotide sequence: TGTGCCAGCAGCTTAGTCGCGGGGACTGAAGCTTTCTTT.

This clone was observed once. The V gene is TRBV5-1, the J gene TRBJ2-7; perhaps TRBD1 as D (6 bases). CDR1 is SGHRS and CDR2 is YFSETQ in the germline V gene. The CDR3 runs 14 residues. Trimming cost V 4 bases and J 3 bases, with 14 bases left between them. The CDR3 region is CASSQGTNFYEQYF. The CDR3 nucleotides read TGCGCCAGCAGCCAGGGGACAAACTTCTACGAGCAGTACTTC.